This T cell receptor beta chain is drawn from a study of cytomegalovirus exposure and HLA in healthy donors. Germline CDR1 SGHDT, CDR2 YYEEEE. This CDR3 is built from 11 residues. Trimming left V 3 bases short and J 11 bases short, with 10 bases between. In the PCR, 60 Vbeta and 13 Jbeta primers were used. Only in-frame clones appear in the TCRdb table, and some are missing; sequencing was by immunoSEQ multiplex PCR. The sample consists of around 200,000 clones, about 85% of them appearing once. This clone was seen a single time. Antigen unknown. Findings and limits, study-wide: A further, later analysis showed that HLA-associated TCR beta chains (compared with equally common others) were more clonally expanded.

Sequencing was performed on PBMCs. The TCR originated in a man aged 45-65 years in good health and CMV-seronegative. The chain carries TRBV5-6 and TRBJ2-3, with D possibly being TRBD2 (5 bases). The CDR3 reads CASSSGLKQYF. CDR3 coding DNA: TGTGCCAGCAGCTCGGGGTTGAAGCAGTATTTT. Filled out from reference TRBV5-6 and TRBJ2-3, the complete variable domain reads DAGVTQSPTHLIKTRGQQVTLRCSPKSGHDTVSWYQQALGQGPQFIFQYYEEEERQRGNFPDRFSGHQFPNYSSELNVNALLLGDSALYLCASSSGLKQYFGPGTRLTVL.